This T cell receptor (beta chain) comes out of a study of T cell repertoires in cytomegalovirus infection. Study in general: Matching HLA type and CMV infection were both indicated by public TCR beta signatures.

CDR3 length equals 15 residues. Germline-derived CDR1 and CDR2 are SGHTA and FQGNSA. The V and J ends lost 5 bases and 4 bases, in that order; junction bases with no gene match: 7. A single record per CDR3 protein comes from TCRdb applying MiXCR to the reads. The table includes hundreds of thousands of distinct CDR3 sequences, around 29% detected once. Notes on the study in general: CMV carriers having the relevant HLA were flagged by cumulative public TCR beta family frequency. HLA-C-restricted CMV-specific TCR beta clonotypes prevailed in the ex vivo response.

Only a few counts were recorded for this clonotype. What it recognizes is unknown. The sequence derives from a human donor in good health (CMV status not recorded). Some clones in this sample may be carry-over from other donors' samples. The chain is built from TRBV7-2 and TRBJ2-7; 11 nucleotides match TRBD2. The sample was cultured PBMCs, taken from culture after CMV antigen stimulation. In nucleotides, the CDR3 is TGTGCCAGCAGCCCCATAGCGGGAGGGCGGTACGAGCAGTACTTC. Amino acid sequence: CASSPIAGGRYEQYF.